Included here is one T cell receptor (beta chain) sequence, with context. It lacks a known antigen. Base qualities are not recorded, but no much larger clone differs from it by a single base. Other DNA sequences in the same sample also yield this CDR3. At diagnosis, peripheral blood, uninvolved tumor-adjacent lung and tumor were collected and stored as a combination of fresh-frozen and FFPE material. For TCR repertoire profiling, the blood samples were analyzed as peripheral blood mononuclear cells. The sample belongs to a study of T cells in localized non-small cell lung cancer (TCRdb year 2020). Context from the whole study: The study analyzed T cell repertoires of hundreds of early-stage NSCLC patients, comparing tumors and uninvolved tumor-adjacent lungs. Of the NSCLC patients, around 130 were male and 85 to 110 were female, and the mean age was approximately 66 years. The cohort was made up of a few hundred treatment-naive NSCLC patients whose localized lung tumors had been resected. The investigation overall reported the following: The highest T cell clonality was observed in uninvolved tumor-adjacent lung, where clonality exceeded that of tumor, suggesting that antigenic responses were more focused in uninvolved tumor-adjacent lung. Of the top 100 tumor clones, a median of approximately 60 were detected in paired uninvolved adjacent lung; 28 were also among that lung's top 100. Higher blood T cell density associated with longer overall survival, while higher adjacent-lung clonality associated with shorter survival. Multi-region tumor sequencing was not performed, so intratumor heterogeneity could not be excluded. Because of the exploratory design, TCR variables were selected using unadjusted p-values without false-discovery rate correction.

V sheds 6 bases and J sheds 3 bases, leaving 3 bases between their ends. From cysteine to phenylalanine, the CDR3 is 10 amino acids long. Only the CDR3 region is kept as DNA, spanning 30 bases read in frame from base 1. The germline V gene specifies MNHNS as CDR1 and SASEGT as CDR2. TCR beta CDR3 regions were sequenced from DNA using the immunoSEQ Assay. As for how the authors treated the data: To compute T cell density, TCR beta template counts were normalized to usable DNA, which was estimated by amplifying housekeeping genes. Using the preseqR package, richness was estimated by extrapolating to 120,000 templates for tissue samples and 400,000 templates for PBMC samples. Clonality was defined as one minus Pielou's evenness. To identify tissue-enriched TCRs, differential abundance testing was run on productive amino-acid clonotypes with a minimum total count of 5 and an alpha of 0.1. The Jaccard Index and the Morisita Overlap Index were used to measure how much the repertoires overlapped between compartments. TCR beta CDR3s were clustered by GLIPH together with public tetramer-defined viral CDR3s, and at least three viral sequences plus V-gene enrichment were required for viral motifs. This immuneACCESS table, as held by TCRdb, lists in-frame sequences with V and J called but not all clones. Of the missing ones, under half trace to an unresolved V gene in checked studies; the others have no known cause. That table supplies the V and J calls and clone size; D and trimming were determined from the DNA. The sample profile shows 39,000 or so clones; 83% of them were found once. The ten largest clonotypes hold 7.8% of the sample.

The sequence derives from a man between 40 and 75 years old with stage II lung adenocarcinoma. The specimen was PBMCs, collected before any cancer treatment. The rearrangement joined TRBV6-1 to TRBJ2-7, with an unclear D gene assignment. The DNA sequence is as follows: TGTGCCAGCAGCGACTACGAGCAGTACTTC. This is translated as CASSDYEQYF.